The 8 T cell receptor beta chains presented below share a single source sample, sequenced in a study of identifying expanded T cells in peripheral blood. Method: immunoSEQ multiplex PCR; TCRdb's copy keeps in-frame clones and lacks some. The sample holds 75,000 to 95,000 clones, 80% to 90% seen once. Sequencing was done on a sample of blood. The receptors originated from a person aged 18 to 70 in good health.

This clone has just one count. CDR3 amino acids: CASSQTGDGNTIYF. The CDR3 nucleotides are TGTGCCAGCAGCCAGACAGGGGATGGAAACACCATATATTTT. This chain uses TRBV2 with TRBJ1-3; 8 nucleotides match TRBD1. Losses at the gene ends were 6 bases for V and 3 bases for J; bases not matched to a gene: 4. This CDR3 is 14 amino acids long. From germline, CDR1 is SNHLY and CDR2 FYNNEI.

The V and J genes are TRBV27 and TRBJ1-2; maybe TRBD1 (6 bases). From germline, CDR1 is MNHEY and CDR2 SMNVEV (reference sequence). The CDR3 consists of 16 residues. Trimming removed 5 bases at V and 4 bases at J, with 20 bases between. The CDR3 DNA reads TGTGCCAGCAGTACGTTACAGGGTATGGGGACCTATGGCTACACCTTC. Protein product: CASSTLQGMGTYGYTF.

The V call is TRBV7-2, the J call TRBJ1-1; D perhaps matches TRBD1 (6 bases). The V end was cut by 0 bases, the J end by 2 bases, with 13 bases between. In germline, CDR1 is SGHTA, CDR2 FQGNSA. CDR3 size: 16 residues. The CDR3 DNA follows: TGTGCCAGCAGCTTAGCATCGGGGGCCGGTAACACTGAAGCTTTCTTT. Translating gives CASSLASGAGNTEAFF.

V usage is TRBV30 and J usage is TRBJ1-2; D remains ambiguous. Trimming cost V 3 bases and J 8 bases, with 16 bases left between them. This CDR3 is built from 13 residues. Looked up from germline, CDR1 is GTSNPN and CDR2 is SVGIG (reference sequence). The DNA of the CDR3 is TGTGCCTGGAGGCTCACAGTGACTTTGGGCTACACCTTC. Its translation: CAWRLTVTLGYTF.

The V and J genes are TRBV14 and TRBJ1-1; D gene unclear. From germline, CDR1 is SGHDN and CDR2 FVKESK. There are 15 residues in the CDR3. Trimming removed 2 bases at V and 1 base at J, with 11 bases between. CDR3 nucleotide sequence: TGTGCCAGCAGCCAATCGTCCTGGGGGAACACTGAAGCTTTCTTT. Amino acids: CASSQSSWGNTEAFF.

The CDR3 coding sequence is TGTGCCAGCAGTTTAACAGAGAATTCGCCCCAGCATTTT. It is translated as CASSLTENSPQHF. This rearrangement joins TRBV27 to TRBJ1-5; D not resolved. The CDR3 runs to 13 residues. Germline values: CDR1 MNHEY, CDR2 SMNVEV (reference sequence). V was cut by 2 bases and J by 9 bases, with 11 bases left in between.

This clone was recorded once. The rearrangement uses TRBV4-2 and TRBJ2-1, with TRBD2 matching over 9 bases. Germline values: CDR1 LGHNA, CDR2 YNFKEQ. The length of the CDR3 is 15 residues. With V trimmed by 0 bases and J by 9 bases, 6 bases remained unmatched. CDR3 amino acids: CASSQDWVSGGEQFF. The CDR3 DNA is TGTGCCAGCAGCCAAGATTGGGTTAGCGGGGGTGAGCAGTTCTTC.

The chain recombines TRBV7-9 with TRBJ2-7; tentative D call: TRBD2 (5 bases). The CDR3 has 13 amino acids. CDR1 SEHNR and CDR2 FQNEAQ come from the germline V gene (reference sequence). Trimming took off 3 bases at V and 6 bases at J, with 12 bases between the two ends. The chain's CDR3 is CASSLSGGSEQYF. As DNA, the CDR3 is TGTGCCAGCAGCTTGAGCGGTGGGAGCGAGCAGTACTTC. Complete variable domain (other parts from reference TRBV7-9 and TRBJ2-7): DTGVSQNPRHKITKRGQNVTFRCDPISEHNRLYWYRQTLGQGPEFLTYFQNEAQLEKSRLLSDRFSAERPKGSFSTLEIQRTEQGDSAMYLCASSLSGGSEQYFGPGTRLTVT.